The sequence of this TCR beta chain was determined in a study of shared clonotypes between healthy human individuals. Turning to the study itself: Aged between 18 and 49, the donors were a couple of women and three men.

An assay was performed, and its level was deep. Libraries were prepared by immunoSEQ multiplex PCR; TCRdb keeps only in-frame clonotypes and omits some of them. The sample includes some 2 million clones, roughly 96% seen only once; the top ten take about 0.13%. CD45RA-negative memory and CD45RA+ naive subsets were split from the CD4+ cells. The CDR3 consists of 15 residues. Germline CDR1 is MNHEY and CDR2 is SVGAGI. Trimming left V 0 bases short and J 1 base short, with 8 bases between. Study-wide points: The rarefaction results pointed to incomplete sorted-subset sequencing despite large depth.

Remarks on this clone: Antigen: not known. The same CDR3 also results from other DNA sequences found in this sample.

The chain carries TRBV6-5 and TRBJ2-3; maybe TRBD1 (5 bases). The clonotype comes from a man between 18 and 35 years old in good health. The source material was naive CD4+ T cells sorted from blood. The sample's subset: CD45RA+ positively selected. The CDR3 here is CASSYSGAGTDTQYF. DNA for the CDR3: TGTGCCAGCAGTTACTCAGGGGCTGGCACAGATACGCAGTATTTT.